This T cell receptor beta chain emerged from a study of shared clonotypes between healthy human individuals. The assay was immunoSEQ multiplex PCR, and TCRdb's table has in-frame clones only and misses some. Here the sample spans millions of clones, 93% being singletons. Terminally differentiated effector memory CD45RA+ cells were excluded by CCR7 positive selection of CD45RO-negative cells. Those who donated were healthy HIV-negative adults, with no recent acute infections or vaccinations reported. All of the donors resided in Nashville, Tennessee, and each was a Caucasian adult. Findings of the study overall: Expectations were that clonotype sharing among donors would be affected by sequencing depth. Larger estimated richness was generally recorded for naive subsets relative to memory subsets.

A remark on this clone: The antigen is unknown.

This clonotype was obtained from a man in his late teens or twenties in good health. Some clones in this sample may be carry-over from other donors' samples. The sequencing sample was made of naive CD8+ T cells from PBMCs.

The CDR3 here is CASSINRGGSYEQYF. The CDR3 DNA reads TGTGCCAGCAGCATCAACAGGGGTGGATCCTACGAGCAGTACTTC. The chain uses TRBV7-9 and TRBJ2-7, with 7 bases identical to TRBD1. CDR3 length: 15 residues. V trimming: 5 bases; J trimming: 1 base; junction bases outside the gene matches: 8. Germline lookup yields CDR1 SEHNR and CDR2 FQNEAQ (reference sequence).